Following are 20 T cell receptor beta chains from one sample sequenced in a study of beta chain features in type 1 diabetes. The antigens of these receptors remain unknown. Study-level findings and limits: People with Type 1 diabetes carried modestly yet significantly shorter TCRB CDR3s in all four CD4+ subsets.

Since all of the isolated RNA was reverse transcribed, expressed TCRB transcripts were what got sequenced. Some clones are missing from TCRdb's copy, which holds only in-frame ones; the method was immunoSEQ multiplex PCR. The table records a few hundred thousand clones, approximately 16% of them present only once. The specimen was naive CD4+ T cells from blood. These receptors were collected from a man aged 18 to 29 with type 1 diabetes.

This clone has just a few counts. The gene calls are TRBV29-1 and TRBJ2-4; D might be TRBD1 (5 bases). The CDR3 covers 15 residues. Germline CDR1 reads SQVTM; CDR2 reads ANQGSEA. V lost 4 bases, J lost 0 bases, and 13 bases lay in between. The CDR3 region has the DNA TGCAGCGTTGCAGGGTTTAGTTTAGCCAAAAACATTCAGTACTTC. Amino acids: CSVAGFSLAKNIQYF.

This chain uses TRBV13 with TRBJ2-7; TRBD1 aligns across 8 bases. Germline V gene sequence: CDR1 PRHDT, CDR2 FYEKMQ (reference sequence). The V gene end was trimmed by 1 base and the J gene end by 3 bases; junction bases not matched to a gene: 14. This CDR3 contains 18 residues. CDR3 amino acids: CASSLVKGQVLGIYEQYF. The CDR3 nucleotides are TGTGCCAGCAGCTTAGTAAAGGGACAGGTCCTGGGGATCTACGAGCAGTACTTC.

The chain couples TRBV19 to TRBJ1-2; D ambiguous. This CDR3 contains 15 residues. V dropped 0 bases and J dropped 1 base, with 9 bases sitting between them. Germline V gene lookup returns CDR1 LNHDA and CDR2 SQIVND (reference sequence). CDR3 amino acids: CASSIDRTRNYGYTF. CDR3 bases: TGTGCCAGTAGTATAGATCGAACACGTAACTATGGCTACACCTTC.

V and J are TRBV11-2 and TRBJ2-5; the match to TRBD2 covers 11 bases. With V trimmed by 6 bases and J by 2 bases, 8 bases remained unmatched. CDR3 size: 16 residues. The germline V gene has CDR1 SGHAT and CDR2 FQNNGV. CDR3: CASSKGASGGQETQYF. CDR3 coding DNA: TGTGCCAGCAGTAAAGGGGCTAGCGGGGGGCAAGAGACCCAGTACTTC.

This clone was counted between two and nine times. V usage is TRBV6-5 and J usage is TRBJ1-2; TRBD1 aligns across 7 bases. Germline V lookup: CDR1 MNHEY, CDR2 SVGAGI. V lost 2 bases and J lost 4; bases outside the gene matches: 7. The CDR3 consists of 15 residues. CDR3 coding DNA: TGTGCCAGCAGTTACACGACAGGGCATGGCTATGGCTACACCTTC. This sequence encodes CASSYTTGHGYGYTF.

This clone showed up just a few times. The rearrangement links TRBV30 to TRBJ2-7; 8 nucleotides match TRBD2. The V gene end was trimmed by 4 bases and the J gene end by 5 bases; junction bases not matched to a gene: 10. CDR1 GTSNPN and CDR2 SVGIG come from the germline V gene (reference sequence). The CDR3 extends over 14 amino acids. The CDR3: CAWIPRLASNEQYF. The DNA of the CDR3 is TGTGCCTGGATTCCGCGACTAGCGTCTAACGAGCAGTACTTC.

The gene calls are TRBV11-3 and TRBJ2-1; 9 bases align to TRBD2. The V gene's germline CDR1 is SGHNT and CDR2 YENEEA. This CDR3 contains 17 residues. Trimming cost V 1 base and J 9 bases; bases outside gene matches: 13. CDR3 nucleotides: TGTGCCAGCAGCTTAGGGGCGGGAGGGCCCTCCGTGGCTGAGCAGTTCTTC. Its translation: CASSLGAGGPSVAEQFF.

This chain joins TRBV2 and TRBJ2-7; D perhaps matches TRBD1 (5 bases). V was clipped by 4 bases and J by 0 bases, with 13 bases between them. This CDR3 contains 15 residues. Germline V gene sequence: CDR1 SNHLY, CDR2 FYNNEI. As DNA, the CDR3 is TGTGCCAGCAGTGCCACAGGATCTACCTCCTACGAGCAGTACTTC. Translated, it gives CASSATGSTSYEQYF.

The rearrangement links TRBV18 to TRBJ1-2, with no clear D. Looked up from germline, CDR1 is KGHSH and CDR2 is LQKENI. Trimming removed 0 bases at V and 4 bases at J, with 15 bases between. This CDR3 region has 16 residues. The CDR3 loop reads CASSPPGDGSLYGYTF. CDR3 nucleotides: TGTGCCAGCTCACCACCCGGGGATGGATCCCTCTATGGCTACACCTTC.

The V and J genes are TRBV9 and TRBJ2-3; 11 nucleotides align to TRBD2. Trimming cost V 4 bases and J 2 bases; bases outside gene matches: 6. This CDR3 has 16 residues. Germline V gene lookup returns CDR1 SGDLS and CDR2 YYNGEE. This CDR3 reads CASSTTSGAPTDTQYF. The CDR3 DNA sequence: TGTGCCAGCAGCACGACTAGCGGGGCGCCCACAGATACGCAGTATTTT. Full variable domain (rest looked up from reference TRBV9 and TRBJ2-3): DSGVTQTPKHLITATGQRVTLRCSPRSGDLSVYWYQQSLDQGLQFLIQYYNGEERAKGNILERFSAQQFPDLHSELNLSSLELGDSALYFCASSTTSGAPTDTQYFGPGTRLTVL.

This clone was detected a few times. The rearrangement joins TRBV28 to TRBJ1-5; 10 bases agree with TRBD1. The CDR3 runs 15 residues. J lost 2 bases, V lost 5 bases, and 3 bases had no gene match. Germline V gene data show CDR1 as MDHEN and CDR2 as SYDVKM. Here the CDR3 DNA reads TGTGCCAGCAGTGACAGGGGGCAGGGCAATCAGCCCCAGCATTTT. It encodes CASSDRGQGNQPQHF.

V gene TRBV6-5 combines with J gene TRBJ2-5; the D gene is possibly TRBD2 (6 bases). The V end was cut by 0 bases, the J end by 5 bases, with 13 bases between. This CDR3 region has 15 residues. From germline, CDR1 is MNHEY and CDR2 SVGAGI. The CDR3 DNA reads as TGTGCCAGCAGTTACTCGGAGGGTTCTGTGGAGACCCAGTACTTC. Translated: CASSYSEGSVETQYF.

This clone has more than one count but fewer than ten. The gene calls are TRBV19 and TRBJ1-2, with TRBD1 matching 8 bases. V dropped 6 bases and J dropped 1; count of bases not matched to a gene: 13. The CDR3 loop spans 17 amino acids. The germline CDR1 and CDR2 sequences are LNHDA and SQIVND (reference sequence). As DNA, the CDR3 is TGTGCCAGTAGACCATGGGACAGGTCAATCGGTAACTATGGCTACACCTTC. Protein sequence: CASRPWDRSIGNYGYTF. The entire variable domain, with the rest obtained from reference TRBV19 and TRBJ1-2, is as follows: DGGITQSPKYLFRKEGQNVTLSCEQNLNHDAMYWYRQDPGQGLRLIYYSQIVNDFQKGDIAEGYSVSREKKESFPLTVTSAQKNPTAFYLCASRPWDRSIGNYGYTFGSGTRLTVV.

The chain uses TRBV1 and TRBJ1-2; the table names TRBD1, a call not compared with the DNA. TRBV1 corresponds to a pseudogene. This CDR3 has 17 amino acids. The CDR3 DNA follows: TGCACCAGCAGCCCGAAGCCCCGGGACAATCCTAACTATGGCTACACCTTC. It translates to CTSSPKPRDNPNYGYTF.

The chain recombines TRBV7-9 with TRBJ2-5; 13 bases are shared with TRBD2. Trimming cost V 3 bases and J 5 bases; bases outside gene matches: 9. The CDR3 runs to 17 residues. Germline CDR1 and CDR2: SEHNR and FQNEAQ (reference sequence). The CDR3 sequence: CASSLRTSGRSGETQYF. The CDR3 DNA sequence: TGTGCCAGCAGCTTGAGGACTAGCGGGAGATCTGGGGAGACCCAGTACTTC.

The rearrangement joins TRBV2 to TRBJ2-3, with D uncertain. The V end lost 0 bases, the J end lost 8 bases, and 12 bases lay between the germline ends. The CDR3 consists of 14 residues. The germline gives CDR1 SNHLY, CDR2 FYNNEI. The CDR3 DNA reads as TGTGCCAGCAGTGAAGCGTCGACAATTCCTACGCAGTATTTT. It translates to CASSEASTIPTQYF.

The V call is TRBV7-2, the J call TRBJ2-7, with D perhaps TRBD1 (5 bases). The germline V gene encodes CDR1 SGHTA and CDR2 FQGNSA. With 1 base removed from V and 2 bases from J, the gap between germline ends came to 9 bases. The length of the CDR3 is 14 residues. The CDR3 nucleotides read TGTGCCAGCAGCTTAGGGGGCAGCACCTACGAGCAGTACTTC. Translated: CASSLGGSTYEQYF.

This clone was seen a few times. V is TRBV21-1 and J is TRBJ2-3; TRBD1, the table's D call, lacks a check against the DNA. TRBV21-1 is deemed a pseudogene. CDR3 length: 13 residues. CDR3 amino acids: CASSSQKTDTQYF. The CDR3 DNA reads as TGTGCCAGCAGCAGTCAGAAAACAGATACGCAGTATTTT.

The rearrangement links TRBV14 to TRBJ2-7, with D possibly TRBD2 on 6 matching bases. The CDR3 is made up of 12 amino acids. V was shortened by 9 bases and J by 6 bases, with 15 bases between the two germline ends. Germline V lookup: CDR1 SGHDN, CDR2 FVKESK. The CDR3 sequence: CASGRRMGEQYF. For the CDR3, the DNA is TGTGCCAGTGGGAGGAGGATGGGCGAGCAGTACTTC.

This clone was found a few times. This chain connects TRBV2 to TRBJ1-1; 8 positions agree with TRBD1. Germline loops: CDR1 SNHLY, CDR2 FYNNEI. This CDR3 spans 15 amino acids. With V trimmed by 5 bases and J by 0 bases, 5 bases remained unmatched. This CDR3 reads CASSWTGRMNTEAFF. CDR3 in DNA: TGTGCCAGCAGTTGGACAGGGAGGATGAACACTGAAGCTTTCTTT.